One and the same sample provided the 8 T cell receptor beta chains below, sequenced in a study of beta chain features in type 1 diabetes. Study-wide findings and caveats: When Type 1 diabetes patients were examined, their TCRB CDR3s proved moderately but significantly shorter in all four CD4+ subsets.

What these receptors recognize is not known. The sequenced template was cDNA made from the entire isolated RNA. The table came from immunoSEQ multiplex PCR; TCRdb's copy has only in-frame clones and leaves some out. The table lists under 400,000 clones, around 12% of them singletons. Sequences were obtained from naive CD4+ T cells from blood. These receptor sequences come from a woman under 30 with type 1 diabetes.

The chain combines TRBV9 with TRBJ1-2; D gene ambiguous. Looked up from germline, CDR1 is SGDLS and CDR2 is YYNGEE. The CDR3 length is 14 residues. V gave up 0 bases and J gave up 4 bases, with 10 bases separating them. CDR3 loop: CASSVAAEFYGYTF. The CDR3 DNA reads as TGTGCCAGCAGCGTAGCCGCGGAATTCTATGGCTACACCTTC.

The chain combines TRBV30 with TRBJ2-7, with 9 bases that match TRBD2. From germline, CDR1 is GTSNPN and CDR2 SVGIG (reference sequence). The length of the CDR3 is 12 residues. With V trimmed by 8 bases and J by 5 bases, 7 bases remained unmatched. The CDR3 spells CARTGTSNEQYF. The CDR3 DNA follows: TGTGCCAGGACCGGGACTAGCAACGAGCAGTACTTC.

The rearrangement uses TRBV29-1 and TRBJ2-2; D remains unclear. The CDR3 is made up of 15 amino acids. Germline V CDR1 and CDR2: SQVTM, ANQGSEA. The V end was cut by 0 bases, the J end by 2 bases, with 10 bases between. For the CDR3, the DNA is TGCAGCGTTGAAGATCCCCCACATAACACCGGGGAGCTGTTTTTT. Translation gives CSVEDPPHNTGELFF.

Comments on this clone: Within the sample, other DNA sequences also encode this same CDR3. This sequence joins TRBV18 and TRBJ2-7, with 8 nucleotides matching TRBD1. The CDR3 is 14 residues long. The J segment lost 1 base and the V segment lost 3 bases, leaving 2 bases of the junction unmatched. CDR1 and CDR2 (germline): KGHSH, LQKENI. The CDR3: CASSPGQASYEQYF. CDR3 DNA: TGTGCCAGCTCACCGGGACAGGCGTCCTACGAGCAGTACTTC.

This clone was counted a few times. CDR3 sequence reads: CASRTGAYEQYF. The CDR3 coding sequence is TGCGCCAGCCGGACAGGAGCCTACGAGCAGTACTTC. The rearrangement links TRBV5-1 to TRBJ2-7; 7 nucleotides align to TRBD1. The CDR3 runs 12 residues. Germline assignment: CDR1 SGHRS and CDR2 YFSETQ. Losses at the gene ends were 7 bases for V and 2 bases for J; bases not matched to a gene: 3.

V gene TRBV5-4 combines with J gene TRBJ1-2, with D unclear. CDR1 is SGHNT and CDR2 is YYREEE in the germline V gene (reference sequence). The CDR3 consists of 13 residues. The V end was cut by 4 bases, the J end by 8 bases, with 15 bases between. CDR3 nucleotides: TGTGCCAGCAGCGGTCCGACCGCGGGAGGCTACACCTTC. It codes for CASSGPTAGGYTF.

The V and J genes are TRBV5-1 and TRBJ2-3; D call uncertain. V gave up 3 bases and J gave up 0 bases, with 8 bases separating them. The CDR3 length is 14 residues. Germline V gene sequence: CDR1 SGHRS, CDR2 YFSETQ. CDR3 DNA: TGCGCCAGCAGCTCAACACCAAGCACAGATACGCAGTATTTT. Amino acids: CASSSTPSTDTQYF.

The table lists this clone with a few counts. Other DNA sequences from this sample encode an identical CDR3 as well. The rearrangement uses TRBV2 and TRBJ2-7; TRBD2 might be the D (6 bases). This CDR3 comprises 12 residues. The germline V gene encodes CDR1 SNHLY and CDR2 FYNNEI. The ends were cut back, 4 bases at V and 3 bases at J, with 7 bases in the middle. The DNA of the CDR3 is TGTGCCAGCAGTGGTAGCGGCTACGAGCAGTACTTC. Its translation is CASSGSGYEQYF.